These 20 T cell receptor beta chains were sequenced from one sample in a study of vaccination and CD4 T cells after COVID-19. Their antigens are not known. The Oncomine TCR Beta short-read assay was applied to DNA of cultured CD4+ T cells. Each CDR3 protein is one row after TCRdb ran MiXCR on the PCR reads. The sample has just over 20,000 distinct CDR3 sequences, around half seen once. Specified treatment: approximately nine-day PBMC culture with coronavirus spike peptide pools or control peptides (ViraFEST assay). Sequenced input: CD4+ T cells from blood, cultured in vitro. The receptors stem from a human donor who had recovered from COVID-19.

This clonotype was seen more than once but under ten times. V usage is TRBV28 and J usage is TRBJ2-7; the match to TRBD1 covers 10 bases. Losses at the gene ends were 4 bases for V and 7 bases for J; bases not matched to a gene: 10. The CDR3 contains 15 residues. CDR1 and CDR2 (germline): MDHEN, SYDVKM. Here the CDR3 reads CASSSPPGTGEEQYF. As DNA, the CDR3 is TGTGCCAGCAGTTCACCGCCCGGGACAGGGGAGGAGCAGTACTTC.

The chain links TRBV6-1 to TRBJ1-1; weak D call: TRBD1 (5 bases). The CDR3 covers 17 residues. The V gene's germline CDR1 is MNHNS and CDR2 SASEGT. Trimming left V 3 bases short and J 0 bases short, with 17 bases between. The CDR3 region is CASSEGPARLMNTEAFF. The CDR3 region has the DNA TGTGCCAGCAGTGAGGGACCCGCCCGGTTGATGAACACTGAAGCTTTCTTT.

V is TRBV12-3 or TRBV12-4 and J is TRBJ2-3; weak D call: TRBD1 (6 bases). The CDR3 spans 14 residues. V lost 5 bases, J lost 7 bases, and 16 bases lay in between. The CDR3 bases are TGTGCCAGCAGTCCCCTCAGGGGACACAATACGCAGTATTTT. This gives the protein CASSPLRGHNTQYF.

This clonotype appeared a few times. The chain employs TRBV6-1 and TRBJ2-7; D unresolved. Per germline, CDR1 MNHNS and CDR2 SASEGT. With 4 bases removed from V and 4 bases from J, the gap between germline ends came to 17 bases. This CDR3 has 15 residues. CDR3 DNA sequence: TGTGCCAGCAGTGGGCTGTCGAAAGGAGCTTACGAGCAGTACTTC. It specifies CASSGLSKGAYEQYF.

V is TRBV25-1 and J is TRBJ2-7, with 7 positions matching TRBD1. The CDR3 has 16 amino acids. The germline V gene encodes CDR1 MGHDK and CDR2 SYGVNS. Germline trimming cut 4 bases from V and 1 base from J; bases unmatched to any gene: 10. The CDR3 sequence: CASSVPGQASSYEQYF. CDR3 sequence (DNA): TGTGCCAGCAGTGTCCCCGGACAGGCGAGTTCCTACGAGCAGTACTTC.

The V and J genes are TRBV27 and TRBJ1-1, with 10 bases lining up with TRBD1. CDR1 and CDR2 from the germline V gene are MNHEY and SMNVEV (reference sequence). The CDR3 is 15 residues long. V shed 3 bases and J 4 bases; nucleotides not matched to a gene: 5. The CDR3 DNA reads as TGTGCCAGCAGTTTCTCCAGGACAGGGGGCACTGAAGCTTTCTTT. Translating gives CASSFSRTGGTEAFF.

This clonotype was seen more than once but under ten times. The chain uses TRBV7-2 and TRBJ1-1, with D possibly TRBD1 on 6 matching bases. V lost 2 bases and J lost 2, with 12 bases in between. Germline V gives CDR1 SGHTA, CDR2 FQGNSA. The CDR3 consists of 15 residues. CDR3 in DNA: TGTGCCAGCAGCTTATGGGCAGGGGAAAACACTGAAGCTTTCTTT. It codes for CASSLWAGENTEAFF. The variable domain in full, completed from reference TRBV7-2 and TRBJ1-1, reads GAGVSQSPSNKVTEKGKDVELRCDPISGHTALYWYRQSLGQGLEFLIYFQGNSAPDKSGLPSDRFSAERTGGSVSTLTIQRTQQEDSAVYLCASSLWAGENTEAFFGQGTRLTVV.

This clonotype has just one count. The chain uses TRBV6-1 and TRBJ2-1; the match to TRBD2 covers 8 bases. CDR3 length: 15 residues. The V and J ends lost 5 bases and 6 bases, in that order; junction bases with no gene match: 9. Germline-derived CDR1 and CDR2 are MNHNS and SASEGT. The CDR3 reads CASSPLGLGGNEQFF. In nucleotides, the CDR3 is TGTGCCAGCAGTCCGCTGGGACTAGGTGGCAATGAGCAGTTCTTC.

This clonotype was detected a few times. This chain links TRBV28 with TRBJ2-2; D not certain. Germline V gene data show CDR1 as MDHEN and CDR2 as SYDVKM. With 3 bases removed from V and 1 base from J, the gap between germline ends came to 12 bases. The CDR3 is 16 residues long. Written as DNA, the CDR3 is TGTGCCAGCAGTTTGTGGGTAAAGGGGAACACCGGGGAGCTGTTTTTT. It specifies CASSLWVKGNTGELFF.

CDR3 coding DNA: TGTGCCAGCAGTTACTTGCCCAGGGTGGGCACTGAAGCTTTCTTT. Its protein product is CASSYLPRVGTEAFF. This chain uses TRBV6-2 or TRBV6-3 with TRBJ1-1; D may be TRBD1 (5 bases). Germline V gene data show CDR1 as MNHEY and CDR2 as SVGEGT. The CDR3 spans 15 residues. V was clipped by 1 base and J by 4 bases, with 13 bases between them.

The rearrangement joins TRBV4-1 to TRBJ2-7; 11 bases are a match to TRBD1. CDR3 length: 18 residues. Germline CDR1 is MGHRA and CDR2 is YSYEKL. V was pared by 4 bases and J by 11 bases, with 22 bases of the junction left unmatched. CDR3 in DNA: TGCGCCAGCAGCCCTCGGACAGGGGGCCGTCCACCCACTACGATGGAGTACTTC. This gives the protein CASSPRTGGRPPTTMEYF.

This clonotype was seen a few times. V usage is TRBV20-1 and J usage is TRBJ2-4; weak D call: TRBD1 (5 bases). CDR1 and CDR2 (germline): DFQATT, SNEGSKA (reference sequence). There are 13 residues in the CDR3. V lost 5 bases to trimming and J lost 7 bases, with 15 bases between them. CDR3 sequence reads: CSAPPRGWNIQYF. CDR3 nucleotides: TGCAGTGCTCCGCCAAGGGGTTGGAACATTCAGTACTTC.

This clonotype occurred a few times. This sequence joins TRBV6-2 or TRBV6-3 and TRBJ2-5, with TRBD2 matching over 13 bases. This CDR3 has 18 residues. J lost 4 bases, V lost 4 bases, and 12 bases had no gene match. CDR1 MNHEY and CDR2 SVGEGT come from the germline V gene. CDR3 in amino acids: CASSSYRGLAGSRETQYF. CDR3 coding DNA: TGTGCCAGCAGTTCCTATAGGGGACTAGCGGGGTCGAGAGAGACCCAGTACTTC.

The CDR3 nucleotides are TGTGCCAGCAGTCGGCAGGGGTCAGACGGCTACACCTTC. Encoded protein: CASSRQGSDGYTF. The chain employs TRBV6-2 or TRBV6-3 and TRBJ1-2, with D possibly TRBD1 on 6 matching bases. CDR3 length: 13 residues. The germline V gene has CDR1 MNHEY and CDR2 SVGEGT. V lost 5 bases and J lost 8, with 15 bases in between.

This clonotype was seen a single time. V usage is TRBV19 and J usage is TRBJ1-4; 7 bases are shared with TRBD1. This CDR3 region has 15 residues. Germline V CDR1 and CDR2: LNHDA, SQIVND (reference sequence). The J segment lost 6 bases and the V segment lost 4 bases, leaving 8 bases of the junction unmatched. Here the CDR3 DNA reads TGTGCCAGTAGTACAAGACAGGGACTAGATGAAAAACTGTTTTTT. Residues: CASSTRQGLDEKLFF.

The chain is built from TRBV12-3 or TRBV12-4 and TRBJ2-5; TRBD2 aligns across 7 bases. Trimming took 6 bases from V and 3 from J; bases not matched to a gene: 4. This CDR3 has 13 residues. The CDR3 here is CASRGGGEETQYF. The CDR3 DNA follows: TGTGCCAGCAGGGGTGGGGGGGAAGAGACCCAGTACTTC.

This clonotype was detected a few times. The V and J genes are TRBV5-5 and TRBJ2-3, with D possibly being TRBD1 (5 bases). The CDR3 is 14 residues long. Germline assignment: CDR1 SGHKS and CDR2 YYEKEE (reference sequence). V was trimmed by 2 bases and J by 0 bases, leaving 7 bases between them. The CDR3 DNA sequence: TGTGCCAGCAGCTTCAGGACAAGCACAGATACGCAGTATTTT. This gives the protein CASSFRTSTDTQYF.

The chain is built from TRBV7-6 and TRBJ2-1; TRBD2 matches 9 bases. There are 18 residues in the CDR3. V was pared by 4 bases and J by 5 bases, with 15 bases of the junction left unmatched. Germline lookup yields CDR1 SGHVS and CDR2 FNYEAQ. The CDR3 here is CASSSLFLAGGGNNEQFF. Written as DNA, the CDR3 is TGTGCCAGCAGCTCCCTCTTCCTGGCGGGGGGGGGCAACAATGAGCAGTTCTTC.

J is TRBJ2-3 and V is TRBV20-1; TRBD2 is a possible D gene (5 bases). CDR3 length: 14 amino acids. Germline lookup yields CDR1 DFQATT and CDR2 SNEGSKA (reference sequence). Trimming cost V 5 bases and J 4 bases, with 16 bases left between them. The CDR3 is CSAEVASGADTQYF. CDR3 sequence (DNA): TGCAGTGCTGAAGTAGCGTCCGGAGCAGATACGCAGTATTTT.

CDR3: CSARWSSGRNEQYF. CDR3 nucleotides: TGCAGTGCTAGGTGGTCTAGCGGGAGGAACGAGCAGTACTTC. The J gene is TRBJ2-7, the V gene TRBV20-1, with 11 bases identical to TRBD2. This CDR3 has 14 residues. Germline CDR1 is DFQATT and CDR2 is SNEGSKA (reference sequence). Losses at the gene ends were 3 bases for V and 5 bases for J; bases not matched to a gene: 6.